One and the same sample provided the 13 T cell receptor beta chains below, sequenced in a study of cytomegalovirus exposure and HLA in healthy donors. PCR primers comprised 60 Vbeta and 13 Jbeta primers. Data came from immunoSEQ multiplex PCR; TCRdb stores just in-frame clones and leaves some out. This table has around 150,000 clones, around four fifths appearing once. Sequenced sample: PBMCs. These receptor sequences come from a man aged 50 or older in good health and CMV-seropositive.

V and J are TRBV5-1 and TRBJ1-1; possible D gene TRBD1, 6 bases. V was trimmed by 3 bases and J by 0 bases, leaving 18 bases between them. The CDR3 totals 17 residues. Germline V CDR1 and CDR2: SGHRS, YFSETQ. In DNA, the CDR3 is TGCGCCAGCAGCTGGGGGGGGGCGGCCAACCTGAACACTGAAGCTTTCTTT. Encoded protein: CASSWGGAANLNTEAFF.

Here the CDR3 DNA reads TGTGCCAGCAAAGGGACAGGGACAAACTACGAGCAGTACTTC. Encoded protein: CASKGTGTNYEQYF. This chain connects TRBV2 to TRBJ2-7; 9 bases are a match to TRBD1. In germline, CDR1 is SNHLY, CDR2 FYNNEI. This CDR3 contains 14 residues. V trimming: 7 bases; J trimming: 3 bases; junction bases outside the gene matches: 7.

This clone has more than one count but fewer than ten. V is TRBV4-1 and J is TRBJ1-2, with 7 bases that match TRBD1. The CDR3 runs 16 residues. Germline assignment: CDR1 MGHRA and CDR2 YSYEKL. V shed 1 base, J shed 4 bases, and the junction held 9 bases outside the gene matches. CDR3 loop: CASSQGLGTVIYGYTF. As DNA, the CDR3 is TGCGCCAGCAGCCAAGGACTTGGGACAGTCATCTATGGCTACACCTTC.

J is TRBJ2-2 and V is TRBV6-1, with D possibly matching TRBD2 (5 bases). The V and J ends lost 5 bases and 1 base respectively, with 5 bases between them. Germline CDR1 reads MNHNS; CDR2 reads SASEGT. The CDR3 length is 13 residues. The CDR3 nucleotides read TGTGCCAGCAGTCGGGGGAACACCGGGGAGCTGTTTTTT. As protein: CASSRGNTGELFF.

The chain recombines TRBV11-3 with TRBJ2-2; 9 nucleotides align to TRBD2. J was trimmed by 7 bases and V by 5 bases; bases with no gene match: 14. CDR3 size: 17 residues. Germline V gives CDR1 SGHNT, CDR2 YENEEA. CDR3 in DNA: TGTGCCAGCAGCCCTCACTCTGGCGGGGGGGCTGTCGGGGAGCTGTTTTTT. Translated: CASSPHSGGGAVGELFF. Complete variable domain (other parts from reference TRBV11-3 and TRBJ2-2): EAGVVQSPRYKIIEKKQPVAFWCNPISGHNTLYWYLQNLGQGPELLIRYENEEAVDDSQLPKDRFSAERLKGVDSTLKIQPAELGDSAVYLCASSPHSGGGAVGELFFGEGSRLTVL.

Written as DNA, the CDR3 is TGTGCCAGCAGCTGGGGGACAGGGGGGTACGAGCAGTACTTC. It yields the protein CASSWGTGGYEQYF. The chain joins TRBV5-4 to TRBJ2-7; 11 bases agree with TRBD1. The CDR3 is made up of 14 amino acids. Germline V CDR1 and CDR2: SGHNT, YYREEE (reference sequence). After removal of 3 bases from V and 4 bases from J, the junction contained 3 bases not matched to a gene.

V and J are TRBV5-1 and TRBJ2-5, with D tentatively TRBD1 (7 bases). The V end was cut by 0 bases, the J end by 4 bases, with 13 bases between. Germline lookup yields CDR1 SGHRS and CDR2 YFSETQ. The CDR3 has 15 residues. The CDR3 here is CASSLGQGGSETQYF. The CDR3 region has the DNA TGCGCCAGCAGCTTGGGACAGGGAGGATCAGAGACCCAGTACTTC. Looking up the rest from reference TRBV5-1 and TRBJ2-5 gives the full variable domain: KAGVTQTPRYLIKTRGQQVTLSCSPISGHRSVSWYQQTPGQGLQFLFEYFSETQRNKGNFPGRFSGRQFSNSRSEMNVSTLELGDSALYLCASSLGQGGSETQYFGPGTRLLVL.

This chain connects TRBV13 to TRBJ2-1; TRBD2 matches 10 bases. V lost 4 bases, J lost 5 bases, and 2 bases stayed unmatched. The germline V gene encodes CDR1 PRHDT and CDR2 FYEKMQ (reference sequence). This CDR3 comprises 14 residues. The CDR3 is CASSWGLANNEQFF. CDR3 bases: TGTGCCAGCAGCTGGGGACTAGCGAACAATGAGCAGTTCTTC.

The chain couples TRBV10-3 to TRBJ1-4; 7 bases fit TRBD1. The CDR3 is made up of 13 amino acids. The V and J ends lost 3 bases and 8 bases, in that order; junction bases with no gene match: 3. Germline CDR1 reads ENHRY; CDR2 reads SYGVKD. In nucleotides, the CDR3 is TGTGCCATCAGTGACAGGACAGGCGAAAAACTGTTTTTT. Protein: CAISDRTGEKLFF.

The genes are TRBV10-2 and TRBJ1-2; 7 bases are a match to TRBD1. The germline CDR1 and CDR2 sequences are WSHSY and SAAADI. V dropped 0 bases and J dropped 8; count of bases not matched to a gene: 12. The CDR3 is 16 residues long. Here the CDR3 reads CASSESLLGGPNGYTF. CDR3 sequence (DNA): TGCGCCAGCAGTGAGTCTCTTCTAGGGGGCCCAAACGGCTACACCTTC.

The DNA for the CDR3 is TGCGCCAGCAGCGAGAGAGCGGGGGGGCTCACAGATACGCAGTATTTT. Translating gives CASSERAGGLTDTQYF. The chain uses TRBV4-1 and TRBJ2-3, with 10 nucleotides matching TRBD2. CDR1 and CDR2 from the germline V gene are MGHRA and YSYEKL. V lost 5 bases and J lost 2; bases outside the gene matches: 7. CDR3 length equals 16 residues.

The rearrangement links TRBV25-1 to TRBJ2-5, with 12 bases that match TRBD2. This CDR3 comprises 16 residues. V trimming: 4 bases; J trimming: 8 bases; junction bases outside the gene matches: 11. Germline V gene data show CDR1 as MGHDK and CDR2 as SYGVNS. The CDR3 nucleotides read TGTGCCAGCAGTGGGAGGACTAGCGGGACTAGGGCTACCCAGTACTTC. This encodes CASSGRTSGTRATQYF.

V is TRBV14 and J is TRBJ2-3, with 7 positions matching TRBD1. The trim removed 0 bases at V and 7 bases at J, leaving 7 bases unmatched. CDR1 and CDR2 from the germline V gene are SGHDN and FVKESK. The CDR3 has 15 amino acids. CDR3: CASSQDRGRFNTQYF. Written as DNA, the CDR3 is TGTGCCAGCAGCCAAGACAGGGGGAGATTCAATACGCAGTATTTT.